This T cell receptor (beta chain) was captured in a study of response to subunit inactivated influenza vaccine. CDR3 length: 15 amino acids. V was cut by 6 bases and J by 3 bases, with 18 bases left in between. CDR1 and CDR2 (germline): MNHNS, SASEGT. MiXCR, applied by TCRdb to the RT-PCR reads, yields one record per CDR3 protein. Of 750,000 to 850,000 distinct CDR3 sequences in the sample, about 18% were seen once. As regards this clonotype: Its antigen is still unknown.

The study, taken as a whole, reports: Every seasonal influenza vaccination brings in few new T cells, the authors suggested.

The rearrangement joins TRBV6-1 to TRBJ2-7, with D possibly TRBD1 on 5 matching bases. Material: PBMCs from blood, obtained around 5 days after vaccination. The receptor comes from a man in his fifties who received an inactivated influenza vaccine. As DNA, the CDR3 is TGTGCCAGCAGGATGGAGATAGGGGCCCTCTACGAGCAGTACTTC. It translates to CASRMEIGALYEQYF.